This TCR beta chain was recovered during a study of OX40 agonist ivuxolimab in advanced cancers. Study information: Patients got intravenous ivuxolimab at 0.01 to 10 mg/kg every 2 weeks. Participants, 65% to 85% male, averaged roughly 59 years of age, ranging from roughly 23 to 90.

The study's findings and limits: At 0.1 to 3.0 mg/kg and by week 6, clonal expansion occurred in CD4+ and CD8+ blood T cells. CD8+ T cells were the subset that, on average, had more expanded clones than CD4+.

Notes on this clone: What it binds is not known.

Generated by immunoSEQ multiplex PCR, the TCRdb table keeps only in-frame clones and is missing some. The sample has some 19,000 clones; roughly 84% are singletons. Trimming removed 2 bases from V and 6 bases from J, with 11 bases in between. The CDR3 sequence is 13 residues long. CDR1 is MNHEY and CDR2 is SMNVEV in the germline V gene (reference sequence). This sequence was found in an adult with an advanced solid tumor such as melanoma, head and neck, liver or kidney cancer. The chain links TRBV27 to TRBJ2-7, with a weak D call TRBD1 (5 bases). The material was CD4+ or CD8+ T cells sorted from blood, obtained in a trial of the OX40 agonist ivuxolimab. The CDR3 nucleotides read TGTGCCAGCAGTTTAAATCAAGGGGTCGAGCAGTACTTC. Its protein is CASSLNQGVEQYF.